The 2 T cell receptor beta chains listed next were all sequenced from one sample in a study of cytomegalovirus exposure and HLA in healthy donors. In the PCR, 60 Vbeta and 13 Jbeta primers were used. Data came from immunoSEQ multiplex PCR; TCRdb stores just in-frame clones and leaves some out. This sample contains roughly 76,000 clones. Material: PBMCs. The receptor source for this set is a female donor in good health and CMV-seropositive.

The gene calls are TRBV18 and TRBJ2-7; 12 bases line up with TRBD1. From germline, CDR1 is KGHSH and CDR2 LQKENI. The CDR3 covers 14 residues. Trimming removed 5 bases from V and 7 bases from J; junction bases left unmatched: 6. This CDR3 is CASSSWDRGREQYF. DNA of the CDR3: TGTGCCAGCTCATCCTGGGACAGGGGGCGAGAGCAGTACTTC. Filled out from reference TRBV18 and TRBJ2-7, the complete variable domain reads NAGVMQNPRHLVRRRGQEARLRCSPMKGHSHVYWYRQLPEEGLKFMVYLQKENIIDESGMPKERFSAEFPKEGPSILRIQQVVRGDSAAYFCASSSWDRGREQYFGPGTRLTVT.

The chain links TRBV6-1 to TRBJ2-3; no clear D. V was cut by 8 bases and J by 2 bases, with 11 bases left in between. Germline values: CDR1 MNHNS, CDR2 SASEGT. CDR3 length: 13 residues. CDR3 in amino acids: CASYSAPTDTQYF. Here the CDR3 DNA reads TGTGCCAGCTACTCCGCCCCCACAGATACGCAGTATTTT.